This entry lists 32 T cell receptor beta chains sequenced from one sample in a study of cytomegalovirus exposure and HLA in healthy donors. PCR involved 60 Vbeta and 13 Jbeta primers. Assay: immunoSEQ multiplex PCR; the TCRdb copy retains only in-frame clones and omits some. The data show 130,000 to 150,000 clones, with roughly 77% seen just once and 3.1% held by the top ten. The sample consisted of PBMCs. The receptors originated from a female donor in good health and CMV-seronegative.

This chain connects TRBV7-9 to TRBJ2-7, with TRBD2 matching 13 bases. Germline CDR1 and CDR2: SEHNR and FQNEAQ (reference sequence). The CDR3 covers 17 residues. V was pared by 0 bases and J by 3 bases, with 5 bases of the junction left unmatched. CDR3 sequence: CASSLATSGRILYEQYF. The CDR3 nucleotides are TGTGCCAGCAGCTTAGCGACTAGCGGGAGGATTCTCTACGAGCAGTACTTC.

In DNA, the CDR3 is TGTGCCAGCTCACTCGGCACCGGGGAGCTGTTTTTT. It translates to CASSLGTGELFF. The V gene is TRBV18, the J gene TRBJ2-2; D uncertain. The V end lost 4 bases, the J end lost 4 bases, and 4 bases lay between the germline ends. In germline, CDR1 is KGHSH, CDR2 LQKENI. CDR3 size: 12 residues.

This clone showed up just a few times. The chain's CDR3 is CASSQVGVGQKAFF. In DNA form, the CDR3 reads TGCGCCAGCAGCCAAGTAGGGGTGGGACAAAAAGCTTTCTTT. The chain is built from TRBV4-1 and TRBJ1-1; possible D gene TRBD1, 6 bases. CDR1 is MGHRA, CDR2 YSYEKL, per germline. Deletions cut 1 base from V and 9 bases from J, with 15 bases between. The CDR3 is made up of 14 amino acids.

J is TRBJ1-1 and V is TRBV5-8; tentative D call: TRBD1 (5 bases). The ends were cut back, 0 bases at V and 7 bases at J, with 7 bases in the middle. The CDR3 runs to 12 residues. From germline, CDR1 is SGHTS and CDR2 YDEGEE. The CDR3 DNA follows: TGTGCCAGCAGCTTGGGACAGATTGAAGCTTTCTTT. As protein: CASSLGQIEAFF.

This chain joins TRBV30 and TRBJ2-2; 12 bases agree with TRBD2. Trimming at V came to 3 bases and at J to 4 bases, leaving 6 bases not matched to a gene. This CDR3 has 16 amino acids. The germline CDR1 and CDR2 sequences are GTSNPN and SVGIG (reference sequence). For the CDR3, the DNA is TGTGCCTGGAGACCCGGACTAGCGGGAATCACCGGGGAGCTGTTTTTT. Translation gives CAWRPGLAGITGELFF.

The table lists this clone with a few counts. This chain joins TRBV6-6 and TRBJ2-7; D might be TRBD2 (6 bases). Germline assignment: CDR1 MNHNY and CDR2 SVGAGI (reference sequence). V dropped 8 bases and J dropped 3 bases, with 14 bases sitting between them. The CDR3 covers 13 residues. CDR3 DNA: TGTGCCAGCGAGGAGACGGGAGACTACGAGCAGTACTTC. Its translation is CASEETGDYEQYF.

The J gene is TRBJ1-5, the V gene TRBV10-1; tentative D call: TRBD1 (5 bases). V lost 8 bases, J lost 0 bases, and 17 bases lay in between. Germline V gene data show CDR1 as WNHNN and CDR2 as SYGVQD (reference sequence). CDR3 length: 16 amino acids. This CDR3 is CASGAIRDDSNQPQHF. The CDR3 nucleotides read TGCGCCAGCGGTGCAATCAGGGATGATAGCAATCAGCCCCAGCATTTT.

V is TRBV10-3 and J is TRBJ1-2; D may be TRBD1 (5 bases). Trimming removed 0 bases at V and 8 bases at J, with 25 bases between. CDR1 is ENHRY, CDR2 SYGVKD, per germline. This CDR3 has 18 residues. CDR3 coding DNA: TGTGCCATCAGTGAGTCGGGAAGAAAGGTTGCAGGGCAGGCCGGCTACACCTTC. Protein product: CAISESGRKVAGQAGYTF.

The chain carries TRBV4-2 and TRBJ1-1; D gene ambiguous. The CDR3 sequence is 16 residues long. The germline gives CDR1 LGHNA, CDR2 YNFKEQ. V lost 2 bases, J lost 0 bases, and 13 bases lay in between. This CDR3 reads CASSQIIFDMNTEAFF. CDR3 nucleotides: TGTGCCAGCAGCCAAATAATTTTCGACATGAACACTGAAGCTTTCTTT.

The chain uses TRBV9 and TRBJ1-5; the match to TRBD1 covers 7 bases. The CDR3 sequence is 15 residues long. Germline V gene data show CDR1 as SGDLS and CDR2 as YYNGEE. J lost 5 bases, V lost 3 bases, and 8 bases had no gene match. CDR3: CASSARDSPYQPQHF. As DNA, the CDR3 is TGTGCCAGCAGCGCGAGGGACAGCCCCTATCAGCCCCAGCATTTT.

The CDR3 here is CSVEFSDRDTGELFF. CDR3 in DNA: TGCAGCGTTGAATTTAGTGACAGAGACACCGGGGAGCTGTTTTTT. V usage is TRBV29-1 and J usage is TRBJ2-2; a weak D match, TRBD1 (5 bases). CDR1 and CDR2 from the germline V gene are SQVTM and ANQGSEA. V was trimmed by 2 bases and J by 3 bases, leaving 13 bases between them. This CDR3 contains 15 residues.

The chain employs TRBV5-6 and TRBJ2-7, with TRBD2 as a possible D gene (6 bases). The CDR3 covers 15 residues. Trimming cost V 2 bases and J 0 bases, with 12 bases left between them. Germline CDR1 and CDR2: SGHDT and YYEEEE. The CDR3 loop is CASSLGGTPSYEQYF. In nucleotides, the CDR3 is TGTGCCAGCAGCTTAGGCGGGACCCCCTCCTACGAGCAGTACTTC.

The rearrangement joins TRBV11-2 to TRBJ2-3; 7 bases map to TRBD2. This CDR3 comprises 16 residues. Trimming took 1 base from V and 1 from J; bases not matched to a gene: 5. The V gene's germline CDR1 is SGHAT and CDR2 FQNNGV. In DNA form, the CDR3 reads TGTGCCAGCAGCTTAGGGGGAGGGCGTGGCACAGATACGCAGTATTTT. Protein sequence: CASSLGGGRGTDTQYF.

This clone appeared a single time. The chain recombines TRBV19 with TRBJ1-5; 9 bases match TRBD1. The J segment lost 6 bases and the V segment lost 5 bases, leaving 8 bases of the junction unmatched. Germline lookup yields CDR1 LNHDA and CDR2 SQIVND (reference sequence). This CDR3 is 15 amino acids long. The CDR3 spells CASSPLTGGGQPQHF. CDR3 in DNA: TGTGCCAGTAGTCCACTAACAGGGGGCGGTCAGCCCCAGCATTTT.

J is TRBJ1-4 and V is TRBV18; D not resolved. CDR1 is KGHSH and CDR2 is LQKENI in the germline V gene. The length of the CDR3 is 12 residues. Between the trimmed V and J ends, which lost 3 bases and 7 bases, there was a span of 6 bases. The CDR3 is CASSPSLEKLFF. The DNA of the CDR3 is TGTGCCAGCTCACCGAGCCTTGAAAAACTGTTTTTT.

The chain is built from TRBV7-2 and TRBJ2-5; 12 bases line up with TRBD2. Trimming removed 1 base from V and 1 base from J; junction bases left unmatched: 4. Germline CDR1 SGHTA, CDR2 FQGNSA. This CDR3 comprises 17 residues. The DNA of the CDR3 is TGTGCCAGCAGCTTAGGGGGACTAGCGGGCGGCCAAGAGACCCAGTACTTC. Translated: CASSLGGLAGGQETQYF.

The chain couples TRBV7-9 to TRBJ1-1, with D hard to call. Trimming pared 5 bases from V and 4 bases from J, leaving 26 bases between. The CDR3 covers 18 residues. CDR1 is SEHNR and CDR2 is FQNEAQ in the germline V gene (reference sequence). CDR3 sequence: CASSRGRMAGSRATEAFF. Written as DNA, the CDR3 is TGTGCCAGCAGCCGAGGGCGGATGGCGGGGAGCCGGGCCACTGAAGCTTTCTTT. Based on the CDR3 plus reference TRBV7-9 and TRBJ1-1, the full variable domain is DTGVSQNPRHKITKRGQNVTFRCDPISEHNRLYWYRQTLGQGPEFLTYFQNEAQLEKSRLLSDRFSAERPKGSFSTLEIQRTEQGDSAMYLCASSRGRMAGSRATEAFFGQGTRLTVV.

V usage is TRBV6-1 and J usage is TRBJ1-4; 8 bases are a match to TRBD1. J lost 7 bases, V lost 6 bases, and 10 bases had no gene match. This CDR3 comprises 15 residues. The germline CDR1 and CDR2 sequences are MNHNS and SASEGT. The DNA for the CDR3 is TGTGCCAGCAGCGAGTTATTGGACAGGGCTGAAAAACTGTTTTTT. It codes for CASSELLDRAEKLFF.

V usage is TRBV5-6 and J usage is TRBJ1-6; 8 positions agree with TRBD1. V dropped 3 bases and J dropped 9; count of bases not matched to a gene: 5. The CDR3 is 14 amino acids. In germline, CDR1 is SGHDT, CDR2 YYEEEE. Here the CDR3 reads CASSWDRWGSPLHF. As DNA, the CDR3 is TGTGCCAGCAGCTGGGACAGGTGGGGTTCACCCCTCCACTTT.

The V gene is TRBV4-1, the J gene TRBJ2-3; 12 bases map to TRBD2. Trimming took 8 bases from V and 2 from J; bases not matched to a gene: 5. The CDR3 runs 15 residues. Per the germline V gene, CDR1 is MGHRA and CDR2 is YSYEKL. The CDR3 DNA sequence: TGCGCCAGCCGAGGGACTAGCGGGTTCACAGATACGCAGTATTTT. It is translated as CASRGTSGFTDTQYF.

This chain links TRBV2 with TRBJ2-5; 7 positions match TRBD1. The germline gives CDR1 SNHLY, CDR2 FYNNEI. V lost 7 bases to trimming and J lost 0 bases; unmatched junction nucleotides: 11. The CDR3 is 16 amino acids. The CDR3 nucleotides are TGTGCCAGCACCCTAACACTCAGGGGGTACCAAGAGACCCAGTACTTC. Encoded protein: CASTLTLRGYQETQYF.

This clone turned up a few times. The rearrangement uses TRBV5-1 and TRBJ2-5; TRBD2 agrees at 8 bases. J lost 2 bases, V lost 0 bases, and 6 bases had no gene match. Germline CDR1 and CDR2: SGHRS and YFSETQ. This CDR3 has 16 amino acids. CDR3 region: CASSLEGLGEQETQYF. Here the CDR3 DNA reads TGCGCCAGCAGCTTGGAGGGACTAGGAGAACAAGAGACCCAGTACTTC.

The chain couples TRBV5-1 to TRBJ2-7; TRBD1 is a possible D gene (5 bases). This CDR3 contains 14 residues. From germline, CDR1 is SGHRS and CDR2 YFSETQ. Trimming removed 4 bases at V and 2 bases at J, with 13 bases between. The CDR3 reads CASSGAIGPYEQYF. Written as DNA, the CDR3 is TGCGCCAGCAGCGGGGCAATCGGCCCCTACGAGCAGTACTTC.

This clone was recorded a few times. This CDR3 reads CASSPGTGNTGELFF. CDR3 coding DNA: TGCGCCAGCAGCCCCGGGACAGGGAACACCGGGGAGCTGTTTTTT. The J gene is TRBJ2-2, the V gene TRBV4-1, with TRBD1 matching 8 bases. The V and J ends lost 4 bases and 1 base, in that order; junction bases with no gene match: 2. The CDR3 contains 15 residues. Germline V CDR1 and CDR2: MGHRA, YSYEKL.

V gene TRBV12-5 combines with J gene TRBJ2-7; 7 bases map to TRBD1. Germline V lookup: CDR1 LGHNT, CDR2 FRNRAP. V dropped 9 bases and J dropped 0; count of bases not matched to a gene: 2. CDR3 length equals 12 residues. CDR3 amino acids: CASGQASYEQYF. DNA for the CDR3: TGTGCTAGCGGACAGGCCTCCTACGAGCAGTACTTC.

The sample holds one count of this clone. V gene TRBV28 combines with J gene TRBJ2-7, with TRBD1 matching 7 bases. The V gene end was trimmed by 8 bases and the J gene end by 3 bases; junction bases not matched to a gene: 7. The germline V gene has CDR1 MDHEN and CDR2 SYDVKM. The CDR3 consists of 13 residues. The CDR3 protein is CASRQGAYYEQYF. The CDR3 nucleotides are TGTGCCAGCCGACAGGGAGCCTACTACGAGCAGTACTTC.

J is TRBJ1-2 and V is TRBV18; D might be TRBD1 (6 bases). Germline V gene data show CDR1 as KGHSH and CDR2 as LQKENI. This CDR3 is built from 14 residues. The V and J ends lost 2 bases and 3 bases respectively, with 10 bases between them. The CDR3, as DNA: TGTGCCAGCTCACCAAGACAGGCTGACTATGGCTACACCTTC. Translation gives CASSPRQADYGYTF.

The genes are TRBV7-9 and TRBJ1-5; perhaps TRBD1 as D (5 bases). The germline CDR1 and CDR2 sequences are SEHNR and FQNEAQ (reference sequence). Trimming left V 5 bases short and J 3 bases short, with 11 bases between. The CDR3 consists of 14 residues. DNA of the CDR3: TGTGCCAGCAGCAAGGGAGGGGACAATCAGCCCCAGCATTTT. It specifies CASSKGGDNQPQHF.

The chain links TRBV2 to TRBJ1-6; TRBD1 matches at 9 bases. The trim removed 2 bases at V and 5 bases at J, leaving 4 bases unmatched. The CDR3 spans 16 residues. Per germline, CDR1 SNHLY and CDR2 FYNNEI. The CDR3 protein is CASSESGTGHNSPLHF. The CDR3, as DNA: TGTGCCAGCAGTGAATCCGGGACAGGGCATAATTCACCCCTCCACTTT.

The rearrangement links TRBV28 to TRBJ1-5, with D uncertain. This CDR3 is built from 14 residues. Trimming shortened V by 4 bases and J by 9 bases, and 16 bases separated the two germline ends. In germline, CDR1 is MDHEN, CDR2 SYDVKM. The CDR3 DNA reads TGTGCCAGCAGTTCCCCTACATCGGCTAGGCCCCAGCATTTT. Its protein is CASSSPTSARPQHF.

The chain employs TRBV7-3 and TRBJ2-1; D is perhaps TRBD2 (6 bases). CDR1 is SGHTA and CDR2 is FQGTGA in the germline V gene. The CDR3 consists of 14 residues. V was pared by 5 bases and J by 5 bases, with 13 bases between. The CDR3 loop is CASSTGLTNNEQFF. DNA of the CDR3: TGTGCCAGCAGCACCGGACTAACCAACAATGAGCAGTTCTTC.

This sequence joins TRBV5-1 and TRBJ1-6, with 9 bases that match TRBD1. Germline CDR1 is SGHRS and CDR2 is YFSETQ. V gave up 3 bases and J gave up 2 bases; unmatched junction bases: 3. CDR3 size: 16 residues. The CDR3 region is CASSWGQGPYNSPLHF. The CDR3 DNA follows: TGCGCCAGCAGCTGGGGACAGGGCCCCTATAATTCACCCCTCCACTTT.